What follows are 14 T cell receptor beta chains derived from one specimen sequenced in a study of cytomegalovirus exposure and HLA in healthy donors. 13 Jbeta primers and 60 Vbeta primers were used for the PCR. This table comes from immunoSEQ multiplex PCR, and its TCRdb copy is limited to in-frame clones, with some not included. Among about 160,000 clones listed, roughly 77% were seen once. The specimen was PBMCs. These receptors were collected from a woman in her fifties or sixties in good health and CMV-seropositive.

J is TRBJ2-2 and V is TRBV19, with 9 nucleotides matching TRBD1. Trimming removed 6 bases from V and 5 bases from J; junction bases left unmatched: 4. Germline V CDR1 and CDR2: LNHDA, SQIVND (reference sequence). CDR3 length: 14 residues. CDR3 bases: TGTGCCAGTAGGGGGGGACAGGGAACCGGGGAGCTGTTTTTT. Protein sequence: CASRGGQGTGELFF.

This sequence joins TRBV21-1 and TRBJ1-5. TRBV21-1 is annotated as a pseudogene. The CDR3 sequence is 12 residues long. CDR3: CAEGLFNQPQHF. Written as DNA, the CDR3 is TGCGCAGAGGGACTGTTCAATCAGCCCCAGCATTTT.

V and J are TRBV7-2 and TRBJ2-5, with D hard to call. V was trimmed by 5 bases and J by 5 bases, leaving 12 bases between them. This CDR3 region has 13 residues. CDR1 and CDR2 from the germline V gene are SGHTA and FQGNSA. The CDR3 loop is CASSLVPPETQYF. DNA for the CDR3: TGTGCCAGCAGCCTAGTTCCCCCTGAGACCCAGTACTTC.

This chain links TRBV9 with TRBJ1-3, with D possibly being TRBD1 (5 bases). CDR3 length: 20 residues. Germline CDR1 SGDLS, CDR2 YYNGEE. The V end lost 3 bases, the J end lost 1 base, and 26 bases lay between the germline ends. The chain's CDR3 is CASSATGGAEILPSGNTIYF. The DNA of the CDR3 is TGTGCCAGCAGCGCGACGGGAGGGGCCGAAATCTTACCATCTGGAAACACCATATATTTT.

This chain connects TRBV7-2 to TRBJ1-5, with D maybe TRBD1 (6 bases). V was shortened by 5 bases and J by 8 bases, with 16 bases between the two germline ends. CDR3 length: 14 amino acids. Germline lookup yields CDR1 SGHTA and CDR2 FQGNSA. The chain's CDR3 is CASSEWGLSEPQHF. The DNA for the CDR3 is TGTGCCAGCAGCGAGTGGGGGCTCTCGGAGCCCCAGCATTTT.

The V call is TRBV9, the J call TRBJ2-7; 9 positions agree with TRBD1. CDR3 size: 15 residues. Losses at the gene ends were 3 bases for V and 6 bases for J; bases not matched to a gene: 10. CDR1 and CDR2 from the germline V gene are SGDLS and YYNGEE. CDR3 nucleotides: TGTGCCAGCAGCGGCTTTGGGACAGGGAATTCCGAGCAGTACTTC. Amino acids: CASSGFGTGNSEQYF.

The chain's CDR3 is CASSIDHRHYGYTF. CDR3 bases: TGTGCCAGTAGTATAGATCACAGGCACTATGGCTACACCTTC. The chain employs TRBV19 and TRBJ1-2; tentative D call: TRBD1 (5 bases). V was clipped by 0 bases and J by 3 bases, with 8 bases between them. Germline V gives CDR1 LNHDA, CDR2 SQIVND (reference sequence). The CDR3 spans 14 residues.

This clone turned up a few times. CDR3 sequence (DNA): TGTGCCAGCAGGAAGGGACACCTGAATTCACCCCTCCACTTT. It encodes CASRKGHLNSPLHF. The V gene is TRBV28, the J gene TRBJ1-6; TRBD1 is a possible D gene (6 bases). The V gene's germline CDR1 is MDHEN and CDR2 SYDVKM. V was pared by 6 bases and J by 7 bases, with 13 bases between. The CDR3 is 14 amino acids.

The V gene is TRBV5-4, the J gene TRBJ1-1; no clear D. The germline gives CDR1 SGHNT, CDR2 YYREEE (reference sequence). The CDR3 sequence is 13 residues long. Trimming removed 0 bases from V and 6 bases from J, with 9 bases in between. CDR3 sequence (DNA): TGTGCCAGCAGCTTGGTCTCGGGGTCTGAAGCTTTCTTT. Amino acid sequence: CASSLVSGSEAFF. Supplemented by reference TRBV5-4 and TRBJ1-1, the full variable domain reads ETGVTQSPTHLIKTRGQQVTLRCSSQSGHNTVSWYQQALGQGPQFIFQYYREEENGRGNFPPRFSGLQFPNYSSELNVNALELDDSALYLCASSLVSGSEAFFGQGTRLTVV.

There are a few counts of this clone. This sequence joins TRBV19 and TRBJ2-1; tentatively, D is TRBD2 (5 bases). Trimming took off 5 bases at V and 1 base at J, with 24 bases between the two ends. CDR3 size: 19 residues. CDR1 and CDR2 (germline): LNHDA, SQIVND (reference sequence). The CDR3 loop reads CASSPTSGYTPRSYNEQFF. The CDR3 region has the DNA TGTGCCAGTAGTCCCACTTCGGGGTATACCCCTAGGTCCTACAATGAGCAGTTCTTC.

The chain joins TRBV11-2 to TRBJ1-1; possibly TRBD1 for D (5 bases). The CDR3 runs 14 residues. V was clipped by 7 bases and J by 0 bases, with 12 bases between them. Looked up from germline, CDR1 is SGHAT and CDR2 is FQNNGV. The chain's CDR3 is CASTSRGVNTEAFF. The CDR3 DNA follows: TGTGCCAGCACCTCCCGGGGGGTGAACACTGAAGCTTTCTTT.

V gene TRBV25-1 combines with J gene TRBJ2-5, with 9 bases aligning to TRBD2. The CDR3 extends over 15 amino acids. Germline V gene lookup returns CDR1 MGHDK and CDR2 SYGVNS. V shed 4 bases, J shed 3 bases, and the junction held 6 bases outside the gene matches. In DNA form, the CDR3 reads TGTGCCAGCAGTGTTCTAGCGGGGCCAAAAGAGACCCAGTACTTC. Its protein product is CASSVLAGPKETQYF.

The chain's CDR3 is CASSPDRANEQFF. Written as DNA, the CDR3 is TGTGCCAGCAGCCCGGACAGGGCGAATGAGCAGTTCTTC. The V gene is TRBV7-9, the J gene TRBJ2-1; TRBD1 matches at 8 bases. In germline, CDR1 is SEHNR, CDR2 FQNEAQ (reference sequence). The ends lost 5 bases at V and 7 bases at J; junction bases unmatched: 4. The CDR3 extends over 13 amino acids.

V and J are TRBV19 and TRBJ2-5; 15 bases align to TRBD2. The CDR3 length is 18 residues. Germline V gene lookup returns CDR1 LNHDA and CDR2 SQIVND (reference sequence). The V and J ends lost 4 bases and 4 bases, in that order; junction bases with no gene match: 10. CDR3 sequence reads: CASSTKLGTSGGRETQYF. Here the CDR3 DNA reads TGTGCCAGTAGTACGAAGCTAGGGACTAGCGGGGGGCGAGAGACCCAGTACTTC. Variable domain in full (rest from reference TRBV19 and TRBJ2-5): DGGITQSPKYLFRKEGQNVTLSCEQNLNHDAMYWYRQDPGQGLRLIYYSQIVNDFQKGDIAEGYSVSREKKESFPLTVTSAQKNPTAFYLCASSTKLGTSGGRETQYFGPGTRLLVL.